Presented here are 22 T cell receptor beta chains from one specimen sequenced in a study of cytotoxic CD8 clonotypes in ibrutinib-treated CLL. Only in-frame clones appear in the TCRdb table, and some are missing; sequencing was by immunoSEQ multiplex PCR. The sample shows 200,000 or so clones, 75% to 85% of them seen only once. This sample comprised PBMCs, obtained after 12 months of ibrutinib treatment. All receptors derive from a human donor with chronic lymphocytic leukemia.

As regards this clone: One junction end does not reproduce the germline sequence, and a read error may be involved. The rearrangement links TRBV2 to TRBJ1-5, with no clear D. The CDR3 is made up of 14 amino acids. The germline V gene has CDR1 SNHLY and CDR2 FYNNEI. The CDR3 region has the DNA TGTGCCAGCAGTGTTACCAGTCCCAATCAACCCCAGCATTTT. This encodes CASSVTSPNQPQHF.

For the CDR3, the DNA is TGCGCCAGCAGTTACGACAGCGATCAGCCCCAGCATTTT. Protein product: CASSYDSDQPQHF. The chain joins TRBV5-1 to TRBJ1-5; D perhaps matches TRBD1 (5 bases). The CDR3 length is 13 residues. V lost 5 bases, J lost 5 bases, and 11 bases lay in between. Germline V CDR1 and CDR2: SGHRS, YFSETQ.

The chain has TRBV5-1 and TRBJ2-7; the match to TRBD1 covers 7 bases. Germline V CDR1 and CDR2: SGHRS, YFSETQ. J lost 4 bases, V lost 4 bases, and 14 bases had no gene match. The CDR3 has 16 amino acids. CDR3: CASSSRDSGNRYEQYF. CDR3 coding DNA: TGCGCCAGCAGCAGCCGGGACAGCGGTAACCGTTACGAGCAGTACTTC. Full variable domain (remainder filled in from reference TRBV5-1 and TRBJ2-7): KAGVTQTPRYLIKTRGQQVTLSCSPISGHRSVSWYQQTPGQGLQFLFEYFSETQRNKGNFPGRFSGRQFSNSRSEMNVSTLELGDSALYLCASSSRDSGNRYEQYFGPGTRLTVT.

The chain is built from TRBV5-1 and TRBJ2-7, with D hard to call. CDR3 length equals 13 residues. Germline CDR1 is SGHRS and CDR2 is YFSETQ. The ends were cut back, 4 bases at V and 2 bases at J, with 10 bases in the middle. The CDR3 reads CASSPGQTYEQYF. The CDR3, as DNA: TGCGCCAGCAGCCCCGGTCAAACCTACGAGCAGTACTTC. Together with reference TRBV5-1 and TRBJ2-7, the CDR3 gives the full variable domain: KAGVTQTPRYLIKTRGQQVTLSCSPISGHRSVSWYQQTPGQGLQFLFEYFSETQRNKGNFPGRFSGRQFSNSRSEMNVSTLELGDSALYLCASSPGQTYEQYFGPGTRLTVT.

V is TRBV27 and J is TRBJ2-7, with unresolved D. V lost 7 bases to trimming and J lost 6 bases, with 16 bases between them. Germline lookup yields CDR1 MNHEY and CDR2 SMNVEV (reference sequence). CDR3 size: 13 residues. The CDR3 reads CASTPRFGPEQYF. CDR3 coding DNA: TGTGCCAGCACCCCCCGTTTTGGTCCCGAGCAGTACTTC.

Many counts were recorded for this clone. The J gene is TRBJ2-7, the V gene TRBV6-5; 11 nucleotides line up with TRBD2. Per germline, CDR1 MNHEY and CDR2 SVGAGI. The CDR3 has 16 amino acids. Trimming at V came to 0 bases and at J to 4 bases, leaving 5 bases not matched to a gene. In DNA, the CDR3 is TGTGCCAGCAGTTACTCGCCTAGCGGGAGGACTTACGAGCAGTACTTC. Its protein product is CASSYSPSGRTYEQYF.

The chain is built from TRBV4-1 and TRBJ2-1; D is unresolved. CDR3 length equals 16 residues. Trimming removed 0 bases at V and 5 bases at J, with 14 bases between. Per the germline V gene, CDR1 is MGHRA and CDR2 is YSYEKL. The CDR3 sequence is CASSQEGLFRDNEQFF. CDR3 bases: TGCGCCAGCAGCCAAGAAGGGCTTTTTAGGGACAATGAGCAGTTCTTC.

The CDR3 DNA is TGTGCCAGCAGTGAAAATCGCGGGGTTAACTATGGCTACACCTTC. It specifies CASSENRGVNYGYTF. The chain links TRBV27 to TRBJ1-2; no firm D call. The germline V gene has CDR1 MNHEY and CDR2 SMNVEV (reference sequence). CDR3 length: 15 residues. V was pared by 5 bases and J by 1 base, with 14 bases between.

The chain is built from TRBV18 and TRBJ2-3; TRBD1 aligns across 9 bases. This CDR3 region has 16 residues. V was clipped by 1 base and J by 2 bases; unmatched bases: 4. Germline CDR1 is KGHSH and CDR2 is LQKENI. The CDR3 coding sequence is TGTGCCAGCTCACCACTCCGGGACAGGGACACAGATACGCAGTATTTT. This codes for CASSPLRDRDTDTQYF.

The chain recombines TRBV7-6 with TRBJ1-1, with TRBD1 as a possible D gene (6 bases). CDR1 SGHVS and CDR2 FNYEAQ come from the germline V gene. This CDR3 is built from 15 residues. V was cut by 1 base and J by 1 base, with 10 bases left in between. Here the CDR3 DNA reads TGTGCCAGCAGCTTAGGACCGGGGGCGAACACTGAAGCTTTCTTT. It is translated as CASSLGPGANTEAFF.

The chain uses TRBV18 and TRBJ2-7; 7 bases map to TRBD1. CDR1 KGHSH and CDR2 LQKENI come from the germline V gene. V shed 5 bases, J shed 4 bases, and the junction held 5 bases outside the gene matches. CDR3 length equals 13 residues. The CDR3 sequence is CASSARDSYEQYF. CDR3 in DNA: TGTGCCAGCTCAGCCCGGGACAGTTACGAGCAGTACTTC.

The gene calls are TRBV6-5 and TRBJ2-1; 8 bases are a match to TRBD2. The trim removed 4 bases at V and 8 bases at J, leaving 13 bases unmatched. CDR1 and CDR2 (germline): MNHEY, SVGAGI. This CDR3 spans 16 amino acids. The CDR3 sequence: CASSSLPGTRDHEQFF. CDR3 nucleotide sequence: TGTGCCAGCAGTTCCCTTCCCGGGACTAGGGATCATGAGCAGTTCTTC.

The J gene is TRBJ2-3, the V gene TRBV6-1; D possibly corresponds to TRBD2 (7 bases). Germline assignment: CDR1 MNHNS and CDR2 SASEGT. The CDR3 has 14 residues. Trimming left V 6 bases short and J 4 bases short, with 14 bases between. The CDR3 region has the DNA TGTGCCAGCAGCGTTGGGGGGGCCCCAGATACGCAGTATTTT. This codes for CASSVGGAPDTQYF.

As DNA, the CDR3 is TGTGCCAGCAGCCAAGTAGAACAGGGGGTAGGTCAGCCCCAGCATTTT. Its protein product is CASSQVEQGVGQPQHF. The chain uses TRBV4-2 and TRBJ1-5; 8 bases agree with TRBD1. The junction had 8 bases not matched to a gene; V was cut back by 1 base and J by 6 bases. CDR1 is LGHNA and CDR2 is YNFKEQ in the germline V gene. This CDR3 spans 16 amino acids.

The CDR3 region has the DNA TGTGCCAGCAGTGATCTGCCCGCTGCGTCCGGGGAGCTGTTTTTT. Translated, it gives CASSDLPAASGELFF. The gene calls are TRBV2 and TRBJ2-2; D is undetermined. The CDR3 covers 15 residues. The germline V gene encodes CDR1 SNHLY and CDR2 FYNNEI. The ends were cut back, 3 bases at V and 6 bases at J, with 14 bases in the middle.

This clone was detected once. The genes are TRBV5-5 and TRBJ1-2; 8 nucleotides match TRBD1. Germline CDR1 and CDR2: SGHKS and YYEKEE (reference sequence). The CDR3 consists of 16 residues. Unmatched junction bases numbered 7, after V lost 2 bases and J lost 1 base. The CDR3 sequence is CASSFPLDRGNYGYTF. The DNA for the CDR3 is TGTGCCAGCAGCTTTCCGTTAGACAGGGGTAACTATGGCTACACCTTC.

The V and J genes are TRBV7-9 and TRBJ1-2; 7 bases agree with TRBD1. This CDR3 is built from 16 residues. V lost 3 bases and J lost 5; bases outside the gene matches: 12. Germline V gives CDR1 SEHNR, CDR2 FQNEAQ (reference sequence). The DNA for the CDR3 is TGTGCCAGCAGCTTGCAGGGGACAGTCGGGCGATATGGCTACACCTTC. Protein product: CASSLQGTVGRYGYTF.

The chain joins TRBV5-1 to TRBJ1-3, with a weak D call TRBD1 (6 bases). The CDR3 has 16 residues. The germline CDR1 and CDR2 sequences are SGHRS and YFSETQ. The germline V and J ends were trimmed by 4 bases and 0 bases, with 14 bases remaining between them. The DNA of the CDR3 is TGCGCCAGCAGCCTGGACAGTCGTAGCTCTGGAAACACCATATATTTT. Its protein product is CASSLDSRSSGNTIYF. Filled out from reference TRBV5-1 and TRBJ1-3, the complete variable domain reads KAGVTQTPRYLIKTRGQQVTLSCSPISGHRSVSWYQQTPGQGLQFLFEYFSETQRNKGNFPGRFSGRQFSNSRSEMNVSTLELGDSALYLCASSLDSRSSGNTIYFGEGSWLTVV.

This clone was recorded a few times. J is TRBJ1-5 and V is TRBV30; 9 positions agree with TRBD1. The V and J ends lost 1 base and 0 bases, in that order; junction bases with no gene match: 4. The germline V gene has CDR1 GTSNPN and CDR2 SVGIG (reference sequence). The CDR3 spans 16 residues. The CDR3, as DNA: TGTGCCTGGAGTGGTTTGACAGGGGGTAGCAATCAGCCCCAGCATTTT. Its protein is CAWSGLTGGSNQPQHF. Drawing the rest from reference TRBV30 and TRBJ1-5, the complete variable domain is SQTIHQWPATLVQPVGSPLSLECTVEGTSNPNLYWYRQAAGRGLQLLFYSVGIGQISSEVPQNLSASRPQDRQFILSSKKLLLSDSGFYLCAWSGLTGGSNQPQHFGDGTRLSIL.

This chain links TRBV4-1 with TRBJ1-2; D is perhaps TRBD1 (6 bases). Germline CDR1 is MGHRA and CDR2 is YSYEKL. Trimming left V 3 bases short and J 2 bases short, with 13 bases between. The CDR3 has 15 residues. The CDR3 sequence: CASSHLGQQNYGYTF. The CDR3 DNA follows: TGCGCCAGCAGCCATTTAGGACAGCAGAACTATGGCTACACCTTC.

The chain combines TRBV5-6 with TRBJ1-5; TRBD1 might be the D (5 bases). The germline CDR1 and CDR2 sequences are SGHDT and YYEEEE. The CDR3 is made up of 14 amino acids. Trimming removed 3 bases at V and 1 base at J, with 8 bases between. The CDR3 reads CASSWGDSNQPQHF. For the CDR3, the DNA is TGTGCCAGCAGCTGGGGGGACAGCAATCAGCCCCAGCATTTT.

The genes are TRBV5-8 and TRBJ2-1; tentatively, D is TRBD2 (6 bases). The germline V gene encodes CDR1 SGHTS and CDR2 YDEGEE. The CDR3 covers 14 residues. The V and J ends lost 2 bases and 6 bases respectively, with 12 bases between them. The CDR3 DNA reads TGTGCCAGCAGCTTAACGGGACTTATCAATGAGCAGTTCTTC. It is translated as CASSLTGLINEQFF.